This section outlines one T cell receptor (beta chain) sequence together with its context. The sample is drawn from a study of response to subunit inactivated influenza vaccine. Each CDR3 protein is one row after TCRdb ran MiXCR on the RT-PCR reads. The repertoire holds approximately 290,000 distinct CDR3 sequences, with 20% to 25% as singletons. Germline V gene sequence: CDR1 MNHNS, CDR2 SASEGT. The CDR3 length is 15 residues. V shed 6 bases and J 1 base; nucleotides not matched to a gene: 6. The specimen was PBMCs from blood, collected approximately 22 months after vaccination. The chain links TRBV6-1 to TRBJ1-5, with TRBD1 matching 7 bases. This TCR was sampled from a man between 50 and 70 years old who received an inactivated influenza vaccine. CDR3 sequence reads: CASRRTGESNQPQHF. CDR3 bases: TGTGCCAGCAGACGGACAGGCGAGAGCAATCAGCCCCAGCATTTT.